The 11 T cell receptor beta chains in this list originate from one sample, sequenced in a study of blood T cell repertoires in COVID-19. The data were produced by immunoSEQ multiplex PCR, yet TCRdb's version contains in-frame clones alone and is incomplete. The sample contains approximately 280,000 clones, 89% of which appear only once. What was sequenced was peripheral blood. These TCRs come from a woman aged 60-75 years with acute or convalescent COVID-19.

DNA of the CDR3: TGTGCCAGCAGTGCCGGGAGGGCCCCAGATACGCAGTATTTT. This sequence encodes CASSAGRAPDTQYF. V is TRBV6-4 and J is TRBJ2-3; TRBD2 agrees at 8 bases. The CDR3 length is 14 residues. Unmatched junction bases numbered 4, after V lost 4 bases and J lost 4 bases. The germline V gene encodes CDR1 MRHNA and CDR2 SNTAGT.

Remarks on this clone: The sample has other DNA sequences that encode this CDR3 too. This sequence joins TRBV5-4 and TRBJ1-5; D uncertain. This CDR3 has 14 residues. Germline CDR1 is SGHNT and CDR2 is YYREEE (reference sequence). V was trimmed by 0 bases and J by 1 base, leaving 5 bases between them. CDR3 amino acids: CASSLGGSNQPQHF. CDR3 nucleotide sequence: TGTGCCAGCAGCTTGGGCGGCAGCAATCAGCCCCAGCATTTT.

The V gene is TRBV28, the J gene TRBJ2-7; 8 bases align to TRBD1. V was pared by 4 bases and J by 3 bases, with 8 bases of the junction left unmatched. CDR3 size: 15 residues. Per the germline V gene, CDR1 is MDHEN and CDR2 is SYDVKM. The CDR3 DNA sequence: TGTGCCAGCAGTTCAGCAGGGGGCCGATACTACGAGCAGTACTTC. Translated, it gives CASSSAGGRYYEQYF.

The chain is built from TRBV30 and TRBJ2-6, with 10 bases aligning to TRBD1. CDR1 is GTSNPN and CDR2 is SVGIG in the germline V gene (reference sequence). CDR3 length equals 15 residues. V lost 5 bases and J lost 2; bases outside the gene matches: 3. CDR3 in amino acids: CAWGTGDTGANVLTF. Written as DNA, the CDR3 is TGTGCCTGGGGGACAGGGGATACTGGGGCCAACGTCCTGACTTTC.

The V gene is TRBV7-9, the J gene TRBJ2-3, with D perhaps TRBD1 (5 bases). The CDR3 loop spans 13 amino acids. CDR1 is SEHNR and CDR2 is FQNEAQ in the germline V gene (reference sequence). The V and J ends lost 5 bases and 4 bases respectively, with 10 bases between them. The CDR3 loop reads CASSPSGPDTQYF. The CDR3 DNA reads TGTGCCAGCAGCCCTTCAGGGCCAGATACGCAGTATTTT. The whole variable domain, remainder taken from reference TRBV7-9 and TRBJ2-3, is DTGVSQNPRHKITKRGQNVTFRCDPISEHNRLYWYRQTLGQGPEFLTYFQNEAQLEKSRLLSDRFSAERPKGSFSTLEIQRTEQGDSAMYLCASSPSGPDTQYFGPGTRLTVL.

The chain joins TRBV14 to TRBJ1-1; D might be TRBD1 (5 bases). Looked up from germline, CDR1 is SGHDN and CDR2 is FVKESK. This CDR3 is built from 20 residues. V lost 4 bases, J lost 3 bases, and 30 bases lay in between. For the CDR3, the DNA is TGTGCCAGCAGCCCCCCAGTTCTGGCTGGGGGGACCTGGGGGTACACTGAAGCTTTCTTT. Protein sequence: CASSPPVLAGGTWGYTEAFF. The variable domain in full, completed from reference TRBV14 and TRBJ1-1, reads EAGVTQFPSHSVIEKGQTVTLRCDPISGHDNLYWYRRVMGKEIKFLLHFVKESKQDESGMPNNRFLAERTGGTYSTLKVQPAELEDSGVYFCASSPPVLAGGTWGYTEAFFGQGTRLTVV.

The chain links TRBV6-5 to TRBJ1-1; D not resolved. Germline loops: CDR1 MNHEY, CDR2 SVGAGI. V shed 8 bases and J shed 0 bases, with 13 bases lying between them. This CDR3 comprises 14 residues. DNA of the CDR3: TGTGCCAGCGCAGTAACAAAAGTGAACACTGAAGCTTTCTTT. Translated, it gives CASAVTKVNTEAFF.

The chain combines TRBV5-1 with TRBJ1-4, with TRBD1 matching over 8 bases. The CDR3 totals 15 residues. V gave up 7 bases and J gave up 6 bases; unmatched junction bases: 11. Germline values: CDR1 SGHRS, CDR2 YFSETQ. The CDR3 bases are TGCGCCAGCGGTCAAAGTGGACAGGGAGATGAAAAACTGTTTTTT. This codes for CASGQSGQGDEKLFF.

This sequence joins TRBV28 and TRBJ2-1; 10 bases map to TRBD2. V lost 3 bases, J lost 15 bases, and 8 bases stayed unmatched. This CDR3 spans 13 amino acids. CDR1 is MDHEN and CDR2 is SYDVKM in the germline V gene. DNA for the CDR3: TGTGCCAGCAGTTTTGGGCTAGCGGGAGCCGGGTTCTTC. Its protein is CASSFGLAGAGFF.

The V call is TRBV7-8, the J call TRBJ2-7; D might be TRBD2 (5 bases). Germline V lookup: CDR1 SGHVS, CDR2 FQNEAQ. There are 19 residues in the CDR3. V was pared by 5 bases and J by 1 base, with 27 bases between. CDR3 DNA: TGTGCCAGCAGCACTAGACGAGGCCCCGGAGGTTTCGGATCCTACGAGCAGTACTTC. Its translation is CASSTRRGPGGFGSYEQYF.

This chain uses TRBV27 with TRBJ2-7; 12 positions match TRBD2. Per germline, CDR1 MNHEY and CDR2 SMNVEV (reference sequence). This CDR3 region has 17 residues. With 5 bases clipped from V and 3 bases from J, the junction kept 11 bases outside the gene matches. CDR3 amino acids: CASSLGSSGRALYEQYF. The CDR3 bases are TGTGCCAGCAGTCTAGGGTCTAGCGGGAGGGCCCTCTACGAGCAGTACTTC.